The 19 T cell receptor beta chains listed next were all sequenced from one sample in a study of cytomegalovirus exposure and HLA in healthy donors. In the PCR, 60 Vbeta and 13 Jbeta primers were used. Libraries were prepared by immunoSEQ multiplex PCR; TCRdb keeps only in-frame clonotypes and omits some of them. The repertoire includes approximately 130,000 clones, about 82% of them detected once, and roughly 1.2% sits in the top ten. The sequencing sample was made of PBMCs. The receptors were gathered from a boy younger than 18 in good health and CMV-seronegative.

The chain carries TRBV6-1 and TRBJ2-5; possible D gene TRBD1, 6 bases. Trimming removed 8 bases at V and 5 bases at J, with 15 bases between. Germline CDR1 MNHNS, CDR2 SASEGT. The CDR3 runs to 13 residues. The CDR3 region is CASGGQPGETQYF. The CDR3 DNA reads TGTGCCAGCGGAGGACAGCCAGGGGAGACCCAGTACTTC.

V and J are TRBV11-3 and TRBJ2-1; D is uncertain. Per germline, CDR1 SGHNT and CDR2 YENEEA. The CDR3 has 12 residues. The V end was cut by 5 bases, the J end by 8 bases, with 10 bases between. Here the CDR3 DNA reads TGTGCCAGCAGCCGTACCGAGTATGAGCAGTTCTTC. Protein sequence: CASSRTEYEQFF.

The V gene is TRBV4-1, the J gene TRBJ2-5, with D maybe TRBD2 (5 bases). V lost 1 base to trimming and J lost 3 bases, with 12 bases between them. The CDR3 extends over 15 amino acids. The germline CDR1 and CDR2 sequences are MGHRA and YSYEKL. CDR3 amino acids: CASSQGTSEEETQYF. In DNA form, the CDR3 reads TGCGCCAGCAGCCAAGGGACTTCCGAGGAAGAGACCCAGTACTTC.

The chain couples TRBV9 to TRBJ2-7, with a tentative D call TRBD2 (6 bases). Germline CDR1 SGDLS, CDR2 YYNGEE. The CDR3 is made up of 16 amino acids. V was trimmed by 3 bases and J by 5 bases, leaving 21 bases between them. CDR3 sequence: CASSGGTLSRNDEQYF. CDR3 bases: TGTGCCAGCAGCGGGGGGACTTTGAGTCGGAATGACGAGCAGTACTTC.

This clone was seen a single time. V gene TRBV5-1 combines with J gene TRBJ2-1; TRBD2 agrees at 11 bases. CDR3 size: 18 residues. Germline CDR1 is SGHRS and CDR2 is YFSETQ. Losses at the gene ends were 2 bases for V and 6 bases for J; bases not matched to a gene: 13. Written as DNA, the CDR3 is TGCGCCAGCAGCTTTGGGTATCGTAGCGGGAGGGACCTCAATGAGCAGTTCTTC. Translated: CASSFGYRSGRDLNEQFF.

This clone turned up a few times. The rearrangement uses TRBV19 and TRBJ1-5; no firm D call. Trimming took off 0 bases at V and 7 bases at J, with 10 bases between the two ends. The CDR3 spans 14 residues. Germline V gene lookup returns CDR1 LNHDA and CDR2 SQIVND (reference sequence). CDR3 protein: CASSIESGNQPQHF. Here the CDR3 DNA reads TGTGCCAGTAGTATAGAGTCGGGGAACCAGCCCCAGCATTTT.

V usage is TRBV7-8 and J usage is TRBJ1-2; 7 nucleotides line up with TRBD1. Germline trimming cut 1 base from V and 4 bases from J; bases unmatched to any gene: 3. Germline V CDR1 and CDR2: SGHVS, FQNEAQ. CDR3 length: 14 amino acids. The CDR3 DNA sequence: TGTGCCAGCAGCTTAGACCGGGACAGCTATGGCTACACCTTC. Translated, it gives CASSLDRDSYGYTF.

V is TRBV4-2 and J is TRBJ2-5; D possibly corresponds to TRBD2 (6 bases). V lost 0 bases, J lost 4 bases, and 15 bases lay in between. Germline CDR1 reads LGHNA; CDR2 reads YNFKEQ. CDR3 length: 16 amino acids. The CDR3 coding sequence is TGTGCCAGCAGCCAAGATTTCGGAGGGGCCCGAGAGACCCAGTACTTC. It yields the protein CASSQDFGGARETQYF.

In its sample, this clone was seen a few times. This sequence joins TRBV6-5 and TRBJ1-1; D possibly corresponds to TRBD1 (5 bases). V was pared by 8 bases and J by 3 bases, with 16 bases between. Germline assignment: CDR1 MNHEY and CDR2 SVGAGI. The CDR3 length is 14 residues. CDR3 sequence: CASVKEGEDTEAFF. DNA of the CDR3: TGTGCCAGCGTCAAGGAAGGGGAGGACACTGAAGCTTTCTTT.

This clone appeared a single time. This chain connects TRBV7-2 to TRBJ2-1; TRBD1 might be the D (6 bases). The V gene's germline CDR1 is SGHTA and CDR2 FQGNSA. V was shortened by 1 base and J by 6 bases, with 13 bases between the two germline ends. The CDR3 is 15 residues long. DNA of the CDR3: TGTGCCAGCAGCTTAGTAAGAGGGACATCCAATGAGCAGTTCTTC. It encodes CASSLVRGTSNEQFF.

Only a few counts were recorded for this clone. This chain connects TRBV29-1 to TRBJ2-5, with 7 bases that match TRBD1. Germline values: CDR1 SQVTM, CDR2 ANQGSEA. There are 14 residues in the CDR3. With V trimmed by 6 bases and J by 0 bases, 7 bases remained unmatched. The CDR3 here is CSVPGQLYQETQYF. Written as DNA, the CDR3 is TGCAGCGTCCCGGGACAGCTGTACCAAGAGACCCAGTACTTC.

The rearrangement uses TRBV9 and TRBJ1-3; 7 nucleotides match TRBD1. The CDR3 spans 14 residues. V was clipped by 3 bases and J by 4 bases; unmatched bases: 4. The V gene's germline CDR1 is SGDLS and CDR2 YYNGEE. In nucleotides, the CDR3 is TGTGCCAGCAGCGCCGGGACAGCCGGAAACACCATATATTTT. This sequence encodes CASSAGTAGNTIYF.

This clone was detected a few times. The chain links TRBV29-1 to TRBJ2-5, with D unresolved. The CDR3 has 13 residues. With 0 bases removed from V and 1 base from J, the gap between germline ends came to 6 bases. Germline V CDR1 and CDR2: SQVTM, ANQGSEA. Here the CDR3 DNA reads TGCAGCGTTGAAGAGGGCAGCCAAGAGACCCAGTACTTC. The encoded protein is CSVEEGSQETQYF.

V gene TRBV10-2 combines with J gene TRBJ1-6; D is perhaps TRBD1 (5 bases). The V and J ends lost 4 bases and 6 bases respectively, with 10 bases between them. This CDR3 has 14 amino acids. Per the germline V gene, CDR1 is WSHSY and CDR2 is SAAADI. The CDR3 DNA is TGCGCCAGCAGTGGCCAGGGTGGTAATTCACCCCTCCACTTT. Amino acids: CASSGQGGNSPLHF.

The chain recombines TRBV10-3 with TRBJ2-7; 7 bases map to TRBD1. Germline assignment: CDR1 ENHRY and CDR2 SYGVKD. J gave up 0 bases and V 7 bases, and 6 bases lay outside the gene matches. The length of the CDR3 is 14 residues. The CDR3 spells CAIMDRPSSYEQYF. DNA of the CDR3: TGTGCCATCATGGACAGGCCGAGCTCCTACGAGCAGTACTTC.

This clone was seen a handful of times. The chain links TRBV7-9 to TRBJ1-1, with 7 bases that match TRBD1. From germline, CDR1 is SEHNR and CDR2 FQNEAQ (reference sequence). The V segment lost 5 bases and the J segment 4 bases; nucleotides outside the gene matches: 4. The CDR3 contains 13 residues. The CDR3 spells CASSPSGGTEAFF. The DNA of the CDR3 is TGTGCCAGCAGCCCCTCAGGGGGCACTGAAGCTTTCTTT.

V and J are TRBV29-1 and TRBJ1-2; D uncertain. CDR3 size: 10 residues. Germline CDR1 is SQVTM and CDR2 is ANQGSEA. Between the trimmed V and J ends, which lost 3 bases and 7 bases, there was a span of 6 bases. The CDR3: CSVDVGGYTF. CDR3 sequence (DNA): TGCAGCGTTGACGTCGGTGGCTACACCTTC.

The V gene is TRBV19, the J gene TRBJ1-3; D possibly corresponds to TRBD1 (6 bases). Germline V gene sequence: CDR1 LNHDA, CDR2 SQIVND (reference sequence). Trimming shortened V by 5 bases and J by 0 bases, and 14 bases separated the two germline ends. CDR3 length: 16 residues. The CDR3, as DNA: TGTGCCAGTAGTCCCTATAGGGGGAGCTCTGGAAACACCATATATTTT. This codes for CASSPYRGSSGNTIYF.

The V gene is TRBV6-6, the J gene TRBJ2-1; the match to TRBD2 covers 7 bases. Germline-derived CDR1 and CDR2 are MNHNY and SVGAGI (reference sequence). J lost 8 bases, V lost 6 bases, and 4 bases had no gene match. There are 12 residues in the CDR3. CDR3 sequence: CASSFGGYEQFF. The CDR3 DNA reads TGTGCCAGCAGCTTCGGGGGGTATGAGCAGTTCTTC.